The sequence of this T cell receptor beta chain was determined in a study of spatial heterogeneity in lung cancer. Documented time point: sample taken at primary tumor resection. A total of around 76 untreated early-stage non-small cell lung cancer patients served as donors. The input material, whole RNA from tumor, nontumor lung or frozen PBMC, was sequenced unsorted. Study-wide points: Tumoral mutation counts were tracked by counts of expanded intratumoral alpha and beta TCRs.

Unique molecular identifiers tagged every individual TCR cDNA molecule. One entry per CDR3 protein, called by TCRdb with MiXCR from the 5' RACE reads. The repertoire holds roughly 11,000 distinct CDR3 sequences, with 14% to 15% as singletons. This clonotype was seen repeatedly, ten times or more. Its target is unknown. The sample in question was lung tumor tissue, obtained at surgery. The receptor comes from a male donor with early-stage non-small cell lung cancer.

CDR3 sequence: CASSYGREDGYEQFF. The CDR3 nucleotides are TGTGCCAGCAGTTACGGGCGGGAGGACGGGTATGAGCAGTTCTTC. The genes are TRBV6-5 and TRBJ2-1; 8 bases line up with TRBD2. The CDR3 sequence is 15 residues long. With 2 bases clipped from V and 8 bases from J, the junction kept 8 bases outside the gene matches. CDR1 is MNHEY and CDR2 is SVGAGI in the germline V gene.